This TCR beta chain was sequenced in a study of technical replicates of blood from several donors. The germline V gene encodes CDR1 MNHEY and CDR2 SVGAGI. This CDR3 contains 13 residues. Using immunoSEQ multiplex PCR, the repertoire was profiled, and TCRdb retains in-frame clones only, with some absent. The profile shows 65,000 to 90,000 clones, 95% to 98% of them singletons. For this clone: One junction end does not reproduce the germline sequence, and a read error may be involved.

This TCR came from a human donor in good health. Sample: T cells isolated from PBMCs. The genes are TRBV6-5 and TRBJ1-2; D is perhaps TRBD1 (6 bases). Written as DNA, the CDR3 is TGTGCCAGGCCGGGGGGGGCTAAATATGGCTACACCTTC. It translates to CARPGGAKYGYTF.